Below, 15 T cell receptor beta chains from the same sample are listed, as sequenced in a study of cytomegalovirus exposure and HLA in healthy donors (dated 2017 in TCRdb). Library preparation was by the immunoSEQ multiplex PCR assay. Imported from immuneACCESS, the table was reduced by TCRdb to in-frame sequences with V and J called. These copies leave out some clones; in studies compared against another copy, an unresolved V gene accounts for under half, and the cause of the remainder is not known. This sample holds some 120,000 clones; over 85% were observed only once. 1.5% to 2% of the sample is held by the ten biggest clonotypes. The sample comprised PBMCs. These receptors were taken from a woman younger than 30 in good health and CMV-seronegative.

The chain combines TRBV12-2 with TRBJ2-5; the D call of TRBD2 is as the table states it, not checked on the DNA. TRBV12-2 is annotated as a pseudogene. This CDR3 is built from 17 residues. CDR3 loop: CASRLVTSGGARETQYF. The CDR3 region has the DNA TGTGCAAGTCGCTTAGTAACTAGCGGGGGGGCCAGGGAGACCCAGTACTTC.

The chain uses TRBV28 and TRBJ1-1, with D uncertain. Trimming left V 3 bases short and J 0 bases short, with 8 bases between. The CDR3 has 14 residues. Germline CDR1 MDHEN, CDR2 SYDVKM. The CDR3, as DNA: TGTGCCAGCAGTTTCGGGTTCATGAACACTGAAGCTTTCTTT. Translating it yields CASSFGFMNTEAFF.

This clone showed up just once. The chain carries TRBV5-1 and TRBJ2-2; TRBD2 agrees at 7 bases. The germline CDR1 and CDR2 sequences are SGHRS and YFSETQ. The trim removed 0 bases at V and 4 bases at J, leaving 6 bases unmatched. The CDR3 is made up of 16 amino acids. This CDR3 is CASSLAGGSGTGELFF. In DNA form, the CDR3 reads TGCGCCAGCAGCTTGGCGGGGGGAAGTGGCACCGGGGAGCTGTTTTTT. The full variable domain, in which reference TRBV5-1 and TRBJ2-2 provide the parts outside the CDR3, is KAGVTQTPRYLIKTRGQQVTLSCSPISGHRSVSWYQQTPGQGLQFLFEYFSETQRNKGNFPGRFSGRQFSNSRSEMNVSTLELGDSALYLCASSLAGGSGTGELFFGEGSRLTVL.

Concerning this clone itself: Mismatch with germline at one junction end may stem from a read error. This chain joins TRBV7-2 and TRBJ1-2; D unclear. The germline V gene encodes CDR1 SGHTA and CDR2 FQGNSA. This CDR3 is built from 14 residues. Written as DNA, the CDR3 is TGTGCCAGCAGCCCCCTGGAGGCTCCCTATGACTACACCTTC. This sequence encodes CASSPLEAPYDYTF.

This clone was detected once. V usage is TRBV5-6 and J usage is TRBJ2-7; maybe TRBD1 (7 bases). Germline V CDR1 and CDR2: SGHDT, YYEEEE. With 1 base removed from V and 2 bases from J, the gap between germline ends came to 10 bases. CDR3 size: 14 residues. The CDR3 DNA is TGTGCCAGCAGCTTGACAGGGGAGGCCTACGAGCAGTACTTC. This gives the protein CASSLTGEAYEQYF. Full variable domain (outside the CDR3, taken from reference TRBV5-6 and TRBJ2-7): DAGVTQSPTHLIKTRGQQVTLRCSPKSGHDTVSWYQQALGQGPQFIFQYYEEEERQRGNFPDRFSGHQFPNYSSELNVNALLLGDSALYLCASSLTGEAYEQYFGPGTRLTVT.

V usage is TRBV9 and J usage is TRBJ2-1; 7 positions match TRBD1. Germline V lookup: CDR1 SGDLS, CDR2 YYNGEE. V trimming: 2 bases; J trimming: 3 bases; junction bases outside the gene matches: 23. The CDR3 has 21 residues. The CDR3: CASSVGQPTRTTPWNYNEQFF. The CDR3 nucleotides read TGTGCCAGCAGCGTGGGACAGCCCACCCGAACTACACCGTGGAACTACAATGAGCAGTTCTTC.

The V and J genes are TRBV10-2 and TRBJ2-1, with a tentative D call TRBD2 (6 bases). CDR1 is WSHSY and CDR2 is SAAADI in the germline V gene. The CDR3 length is 14 residues. V lost 6 bases and J 5 bases, leaving 14 bases between the germline ends. CDR3 protein: CASRGDSPNNEQFF. In nucleotides, the CDR3 is TGCGCCAGCAGGGGGGACTCCCCGAACAATGAGCAGTTCTTC.

The gene calls are TRBV12-5 and TRBJ2-2; possible D gene TRBD2, 6 bases. Trimming cost V 4 bases and J 5 bases, with 26 bases left between them. The V gene's germline CDR1 is LGHNT and CDR2 FRNRAP. This CDR3 is 19 amino acids long. In nucleotides, the CDR3 is TGTGCTAGTGGTTCTCATCTCTCCCAGGTGGAGGGGAATACCGGGGAGCTGTTTTTT. Translation: CASGSHLSQVEGNTGELFF.

DNA of the CDR3: TGTGCCAGCAGCTTAAACCTAGCGGGGGGGCCGACAGATACGCAGTATTTT. It codes for CASSLNLAGGPTDTQYF. This sequence joins TRBV11-1 and TRBJ2-3, with TRBD2 matching 12 bases. The V gene end was trimmed by 2 bases and the J gene end by 3 bases; junction bases not matched to a gene: 6. The CDR3 runs to 17 residues. Germline values: CDR1 SGHAT, CDR2 FQDESV (reference sequence).

The rearrangement uses TRBV19 and TRBJ2-7; D is unclear. The CDR3 totals 13 residues. The germline V gene has CDR1 LNHDA and CDR2 SQIVND (reference sequence). With 4 bases removed from V and 5 bases from J, the gap between germline ends came to 12 bases. As DNA, the CDR3 is TGTGCCAGTAGTAAAGCCGGGTTCCACGAGCAGTACTTC. Encoded protein: CASSKAGFHEQYF.

This rearrangement joins TRBV2 to TRBJ2-4; D is undetermined. Germline loops: CDR1 SNHLY, CDR2 FYNNEI. Trimming stripped 4 bases from V and 7 bases from J, with 5 bases between. This CDR3 contains 11 residues. The DNA of the CDR3 is TGTGCCAGCAGTGTAGAGAACATTCAGTACTTC. This encodes CASSVENIQYF.

The chain recombines TRBV9 with TRBJ2-1, with D perhaps matching TRBD1 (5 bases). V lost 0 bases and J 3 bases, leaving 7 bases between the germline ends. Germline V gives CDR1 SGDLS, CDR2 YYNGEE. The CDR3 is 14 residues long. The CDR3 DNA follows: TGTGCCAGCAGCGTAGGCAGGGACTACAATGAGCAGTTCTTC. This translates into CASSVGRDYNEQFF. The full variable domain, its missing parts supplied by reference TRBV9 and TRBJ2-1, is DSGVTQTPKHLITATGQRVTLRCSPRSGDLSVYWYQQSLDQGLQFLIQYYNGEERAKGNILERFSAQQFPDLHSELNLSSLELGDSALYFCASSVGRDYNEQFFGPGTRLTVL.

CDR3 residues: CASRPPLAGWSTDTQYF. The DNA for the CDR3 is TGTGCCAGCAGACCCCCATTAGCGGGGTGGAGCACAGATACGCAGTATTTT. The chain employs TRBV27 and TRBJ2-3, with 8 bases fitting TRBD2. The CDR3 totals 17 residues. Looked up from germline, CDR1 is MNHEY and CDR2 is SMNVEV (reference sequence). V lost 6 bases to trimming and J lost 0 bases; unmatched junction nucleotides: 11.

The chain carries TRBV30 and TRBJ1-3; 7 bases are a match to TRBD1. With V trimmed by 1 base and J by 4 bases, 10 bases remained unmatched. Germline V gene data show CDR1 as GTSNPN and CDR2 as SVGIG (reference sequence). CDR3 size: 16 residues. In nucleotides, the CDR3 is TGTGCCTGGAGTGGCCTCGGGACAGTTACAGGAAACACCATATATTTT. This gives the protein CAWSGLGTVTGNTIYF.

The chain couples TRBV13 to TRBJ2-7; 7 positions agree with TRBD1. Losses at the gene ends were 4 bases for V and 1 base for J; bases not matched to a gene: 10. Germline V gives CDR1 PRHDT, CDR2 FYEKMQ (reference sequence). This CDR3 has 16 residues. The CDR3 sequence is CASSSLDRALSYEQYF. The CDR3 bases are TGTGCCAGCAGCTCGCTAGACAGGGCCCTTTCCTACGAGCAGTACTTC. Drawing the rest from reference TRBV13 and TRBJ2-7, the complete variable domain is AAGVIQSPRHLIKEKRETATLKCYPIPRHDTVYWYQQGPGQDPQFLISFYEKMQSDKGSIPDRFSAQQFSDYHSELNMSSLELGDSALYFCASSSLDRALSYEQYFGPGTRLTVT.